This T cell receptor (beta chain) was recorded in a study of OX40 agonist ivuxolimab in advanced cancers. General study findings and limits: Nonresponders included some who also had low normalized T-cell clonal expansion. Clonal expansion was seen in CD4+ and CD8+ blood T cells by week 6 at 0.1 to 3.0 mg/kg.

This table comes from immunoSEQ multiplex PCR, and its TCRdb copy is limited to in-frame clones, with some not included. The sample has just under 75,000 clones, roughly 90% seen once. Trimming shortened V by 6 bases and J by 4 bases, and 10 bases separated the two germline ends. Germline-derived CDR1 and CDR2 are MNHNY and SVGAGI (reference sequence). This CDR3 region has 13 residues. On this clone itself: The antigen remains unidentified.

This chain uses TRBV6-6 with TRBJ1-3, with no clear D. The sequenced sample was CD4+ or CD8+ T cells sorted from blood, obtained in a trial of the OX40 agonist ivuxolimab. This TCR came from an adult with an advanced solid tumor such as melanoma, head and neck, liver or kidney cancer. As DNA, the CDR3 is TGTGCCAGCAGAGAAGGGTCCGGAAACACCATATATTTT. Its translation is CASREGSGNTIYF.